Listed below are T cell receptor beta chains from one sample, sequenced in a study of T-cell reconstitution after alpha-beta-depleted transplantation in children. TCRdb itself ran the PCR reads through MiXCR, one entry per CDR3 protein. The repertoire holds hundreds of thousands of distinct CDR3 sequences, with about an eighth as singletons. The material was PBMCs, obtained before TCRalphabeta/CD19-depleted stem cell transplant. These TCRs come from a girl aged 2 to 10 with congenital amegakaryocytic thrombocytopenia, due to receive a stem cell transplant. Each CDR3 is given with its conserved first and last residue. D genes are given only for firm matches. Part of the rows lack a size; the others show once, few, many or a class for expanded clones.

>TRBD1|many|TRBJ2-1|TRBV5-6
CASSLQGASGYNEQFF
TGTGCCAGCAGCCTACAGGGGGCTAGCGGATACAATGAGCAGTTCTTC
>NA|NA|TRBJ2-3|TRBV5-1
CASRMGSTDTQYF
TGCGCCAGCAGGATGGGGAGCACAGATACGCAGTATTTT
>TRBD1|few|TRBJ2-2|TRBV20-1
CSATPNRGNTGELFF
TGCAGTGCTACGCCGAACAGGGGAAACACCGGGGAGCTGTTTTTT
>TRBD2|many|TRBJ2-7|TRBV7-2
CASRTGLAYAYEQYF
TGTGCCAGCAGGACGGGACTAGCCTATGCCTACGAGCAGTACTTC
>NA|NA|TRBJ2-3|TRBV7-2
CASSLEVGRSTDTQYF
TGTGCCAGCAGCTTAGAGGTTGGCAGGAGTACAGATACGCAGTATTTT
>NA|few|TRBJ2-3|TRBV6-2/TRBV6-3
CASSDSASPTVDTQYF
TGTGCCAGCAGTGACTCGGCTAGCCCTACTGTGGATACGCAGTATTTT
>NA|many|TRBJ2-7|TRBV29-1
CSVFGTSGTYEQYF
TGCAGCGTTTTCGGGACATCAGGTACCTACGAGCAGTACTTC
>NA|NA|TRBJ2-1|TRBV2
CASSDGGGLAYNEQFF
TGTGCCAGCAGTGACGGGGGAGGCCTCGCCTACAATGAGCAGTTCTTC
>NA|NA|TRBJ2-1|TRBV15
CATSRDRGVNEQFF
TGTGCCACCAGCAGAGACAGGGGTGTGAATGAGCAGTTCTTC
>NA|NA|TRBJ2-7|TRBV5-1
CASSWTSGPSYEQYF
TGCGCCAGCAGCTGGACTTCGGGCCCTTCCTACGAGCAGTACTTC
>TRBD2|many|TRBJ2-7|TRBV20-1
CSARGGLAGGHYEQYF
TGCAGTGCTAGAGGGGGACTAGCGGGAGGACACTACGAGCAGTACTTC
>TRBD2|NA|TRBJ2-1|TRBV5-1
CASSRTAGTSGYNEQFF
TGCGCCAGCAGCCGCACAGCCGGGACTAGCGGCTACAATGAGCAGTTCTTC
>NA|few|TRBJ2-2|TRBV29-1
CSASEVTTGELFF
TGCAGCGCCTCGGAAGTTACCACCGGGGAGCTGTTTTTT
>TRBD1|many|TRBJ2-3|TRBV15
CATSRDRVGGMTDTQYF
TGTGCCACCAGCAGAGATCGGGTAGGGGGCATGACAGATACGCAGTATTTT
>TRBD1|many|TRBJ2-7|TRBV10-1
CASSPSPGTGDEQYF
TGCGCCAGCAGTCCAAGTCCCGGGACAGGGGACGAGCAGTACTTC
>TRBD1|few|TRBJ2-7|TRBV20-1
CSARRTGDPYEQYF
TGCAGTGCTAGGAGGACAGGGGACCCCTACGAGCAGTACTTC
>NA|many|TRBJ2-6|TRBV12-3/TRBV12-4
CASSWTSGANVLTF
TGTGCCAGCAGTTGGACCTCTGGGGCCAACGTCCTGACTTTC
>NA|NA|TRBJ2-1|TRBV20-1
CSARVPWGLSYNEQFF
TGCAGTGCTAGAGTTCCCTGGGGGCTCTCCTACAATGAGCAGTTCTTC
>NA|NA|TRBJ2-5|TRBV2
CASSRNIETQYF
TGTGCCAGCAGCAGGAATATAGAGACCCAGTACTTC
>NA|many|TRBJ2-1|TRBV20-1
CSARAGGSALNEQFF
TGCAGTGCTAGAGCTGGGGGCAGCGCTCTCAATGAGCAGTTCTTC
>NA|many|TRBJ1-2|TRBV5-8
CASSLKRGGTDLYGYTF
TGTGCCAGCAGCTTGAAAAGAGGAGGGACCGACCTCTATGGCTACACCTTC
>NA|many|TRBJ2-3|TRBV5-1
CASSFFGGQVPDTQYF
TGCGCCAGCAGCTTTTTCGGGGGGCAGGTCCCAGATACGCAGTATTTT
>TRBD1|NA|TRBJ1-2|TRBV7-9
CASSSGQGAAGYTF
TGTGCCAGCAGCTCGGGACAGGGGGCCGCTGGCTACACCTTC
>TRBD1|NA|TRBJ1-6|TRBV3-1
CASSQPTGENNSPLHF
TGTGCCAGCAGCCAACCGACAGGGGAGAATAATTCACCCCTCCACTTT
>TRBD1|many|TRBJ2-1|TRBV29-1
CSVDCWAGGFEQFF
TGCAGCGTTGATTGCTGGGCAGGGGGTTTTGAGCAGTTCTTC
>TRBD2|NA|TRBJ2-1|TRBV7-2
CASSPLRAGFPNEQFF
TGTGCCAGCAGCCCGTTACGAGCGGGGTTTCCTAATGAGCAGTTCTTC
>NA|many|TRBJ2-2|TRBV6-5
CASSFEDLNTGELFF
TGTGCCAGCAGTTTCGAGGACTTGAACACCGGGGAGCTGTTTTTT
>NA|few|TRBJ1-5|TRBV18
CASSFNRSGTLGQPQHF
TGTGCCAGCTCATTCAATAGGTCCGGGACTTTGGGTCAGCCCCAGCATTTT
>TRBD2|many|TRBJ2-3|TRBV6-1
CASRIPGLAGFSDTQYF
TGTGCCAGCAGAATTCCGGGACTAGCGGGATTTTCCGATACGCAGTATTTT
>TRBD1|few|TRBJ2-1|TRBV5-1
CASSLARTGVGNEQFF
TGCGCCAGCAGCTTGGCCCGGACAGGGGTGGGCAATGAGCAGTTCTTC
>TRBD1|NA|TRBJ2-5|TRBV19
CASSIGTGMETQYF
TGTGCCAGTAGTATTGGGACAGGGATGGAGACCCAGTACTTC
>TRBD2|few|TRBJ2-1|TRBV9
CASSVGAGAYNEQFF
TGTGCCAGCAGCGTAGGGGCGGGAGCGTACAATGAGCAGTTCTTC
>TRBD1|few|TRBJ2-3|TRBV20-1
CSARGGQGATDTQYF
TGCAGTGCTAGAGGGGGACAGGGGGCAACGGATACGCAGTATTTT
>TRBD2|few|TRBJ2-3|TRBV6-2/TRBV6-3
CASSYLAGGTSDTQYF
TGTGCCAGCAGTTACCTAGCGGGGGGAACTTCGGATACGCAGTATTTT
>TRBD2|NA|TRBJ2-1|TRBV10-3
CAILSRLAGVSPHEQFF
TGTGCCATCCTTAGCCGACTAGCGGGAGTATCCCCCCACGAGCAGTTCTTC
>NA|few|TRBJ2-7|TRBV12-3/TRBV12-4
CASSLLLPLLYF
TGTGCCAGCAGTTTGCTTTTACCGCTATTGTACTTC
>TRBD2|NA|TRBJ2-5|TRBV20-1
CSARELAGLQETQYF
TGCAGTGCTAGAGAGCTAGCGGGGTTACAAGAGACCCAGTACTTC
>NA|few|TRBJ2-5|TRBV11-2
CASSLDRVGQETQYF
TGTGCCAGCAGCTTAGATCGGGTCGGCCAAGAGACCCAGTACTTC
>TRBD1|few|TRBJ2-3|TRBV20-1
CSAIQGVVVSDTQYF
TGCAGTGCGATCCAGGGGGTTGTTGTTTCAGATACGCAGTATTTT
>NA|few|TRBJ2-1|TRBV27
CASSFFWENEQFF
TGTGCCAGCAGTTTTTTCTGGGAGAATGAGCAGTTCTTC
>TRBD2|NA|TRBJ2-3|TRBV7-6
CASSLPPSGSSTDTQYF
TGTGCCAGCAGCTTACCTCCTAGCGGTTCTAGCACAGATACGCAGTATTTT
>NA|many|TRBJ2-2|TRBV11-2
CASSQTSPNTGELFF
TGTGCCAGCAGCCAGACTTCTCCGAACACCGGGGAGCTGTTTTTT
>NA|NA|TRBJ2-3|TRBV5-1
CASSWGAGRLTDTQYF
TGCGCCAGCAGCTGGGGGGCTGGGAGATTAACAGATACGCAGTATTTT
>NA|many|TRBJ2-5|TRBV5-1
CASSLNREETQYF
TGCGCCAGCAGCTTAAACAGGGAAGAGACCCAGTACTTC
>NA|many|TRBJ2-3|TRBV12-3/TRBV12-4
CASNPPATSTDTQYF
TGTGCCAGTAACCCTCCGGCTACTTCCACAGATACGCAGTATTTT
>TRBD2|many|TRBJ2-1|TRBV3-1
CASSLAYSGSSNEQFF
TGTGCCAGCAGCCTAGCCTATAGCGGGAGCAGCAATGAGCAGTTCTTC
>TRBD1|many|TRBJ2-1|TRBV7-6
CASSLPGQGIANEQFF
TGTGCCAGCAGCTTACCGGGACAGGGAATAGCCAATGAGCAGTTCTTC
>NA|few|TRBJ2-7|TRBV11-2
CASSLGGWESPSYEQYF
TGTGCCAGCAGCTTAGGAGGGTGGGAGAGTCCTTCCTACGAGCAGTACTTC
>TRBD1|few|TRBJ1-4|TRBV29-1
CSVAGTGKKLFF
TGCAGCGTTGCCGGGACAGGGAAAAAACTGTTTTTT
>NA|many|TRBJ2-1|TRBV20-1
CSAHLSYHEQFF
TGCAGTGCCCACCTCTCCTATCATGAGCAGTTCTTC
>NA|NA|TRBJ1-2|TRBV27
CASRWGPPYGYTF
TGTGCCAGCAGATGGGGGCCTCCCTATGGCTACACCTTC
>TRBD1|NA|TRBJ1-4|TRBV2
CASFRDRPFEKLFF
TGTGCCAGCTTCAGGGACAGACCTTTTGAAAAACTGTTTTTT